Listed below are T cell receptor beta chains from one sample, sequenced in a study of cytomegalovirus exposure and HLA in healthy donors. The assay was immunoSEQ multiplex PCR, and TCRdb's table has in-frame clones only and misses some. Of around 94,000 clones in the sample, roughly three quarters were seen once. The sample consisted of PBMCs. Source of these receptors: a male donor in good health and CMV-seropositive. Each CDR3 is given with its conserved first and last residue.

CDR3 protein: CASSADPVRGDKQYF; V gene: TRBV9; J gene: TRBJ2-7
CDR3 protein: CASSIGLAGAEQYF; V gene: TRBV19; J gene: TRBJ2-7
CDR3 protein: CASSEMGQGFEKLFF; V gene: TRBV6-1; J gene: TRBJ1-4
CDR3 protein: CASSFSAGGPYNEQFF; V gene: TRBV11-3; J gene: TRBJ2-1
CDR3 protein: CASSLTGYRGNTEAFF; V gene: TRBV28; J gene: TRBJ1-1
CDR3 protein: CASTSRTSGTNEQFF; V gene: TRBV25-1; J gene: TRBJ2-1
CDR3 protein: CASSLTGSYSGANVLTF; V gene: TRBV5-5; J gene: TRBJ2-6
CDR3 protein: CASSQLGLAGVSYNEQFF; V gene: TRBV4-3; J gene: TRBJ2-1
CDR3 protein: CASSLSGGRASDTQYF; V gene: TRBV7-9; J gene: TRBJ2-3
CDR3 protein: CASSGRLAGGPYNEQFF; V gene: TRBV5-1; J gene: TRBJ2-1
CDR3 protein: CASSSPRTGDEQFF; V gene: TRBV5-4; J gene: TRBJ2-1
CDR3 protein: CASIRTGSEQYF; V gene: TRBV6-1; J gene: TRBJ2-7
CDR3 protein: CASSLLRTGSSYEQYF; V gene: TRBV28; J gene: TRBJ2-7
CDR3 protein: CASRDRGGELFF; V gene: TRBV2; J gene: TRBJ2-2
CDR3 protein: CASTTSGSETQYF; V gene: TRBV18; J gene: TRBJ2-5
CDR3 protein: CASSYITGSNEKLFF; V gene: TRBV6-5; J gene: TRBJ1-4
CDR3 protein: CASSFREELLAKNIQYF; V gene: TRBV7-2; J gene: TRBJ2-4
CDR3 protein: CASSFSNRGYEQYF; V gene: TRBV11-3; J gene: TRBJ2-7
CDR3 protein: CASSPGGSRAYEQYF; V gene: TRBV7-9; J gene: TRBJ2-7
CDR3 protein: CASSARRRSTDTQYF; V gene: TRBV5-6; J gene: TRBJ2-3
CDR3 protein: CASSQDPSGANVLTF; V gene: TRBV4-3; J gene: TRBJ2-6
CDR3 protein: CASSRDWSQETQYF; V gene: TRBV5-1; J gene: TRBJ2-5
CDR3 protein: CASSYTGRDYAQYF; V gene: TRBV6-5; J gene: TRBJ2-5
CDR3 protein: CASSHAQGVAFF; V gene: TRBV4-3; J gene: TRBJ1-1
CDR3 protein: CASTPTLFYNEQFF; V gene: TRBV9; J gene: TRBJ2-1
CDR3 protein: CASSQVSGIAKNIQYF; V gene: TRBV4-2; J gene: TRBJ2-4
CDR3 protein: CASSIQGGNEQFF; V gene: TRBV19; J gene: TRBJ2-1
CDR3 protein: CASSFHRAEKLFF; V gene: TRBV5-6; J gene: TRBJ1-4
CDR3 protein: CASSFPERGYNEQFF; V gene: TRBV7-2; J gene: TRBJ2-1
CDR3 protein: CASSLRLAGAEEQFF; V gene: TRBV7-3; J gene: TRBJ2-1
CDR3 protein: CSARTGNEQFF; V gene: TRBV29-1; J gene: TRBJ2-1
CDR3 protein: CASKLTGEAYGYTF; V gene: TRBV6-5; J gene: TRBJ1-2
CDR3 protein: CASSLDRGNEQYF; V gene: TRBV7-3; J gene: TRBJ2-7
CDR3 protein: CATSRANSREGEKLFF; V gene: TRBV15; J gene: TRBJ1-4
CDR3 protein: CASKQGSQPQHF; V gene: TRBV6-6; J gene: TRBJ1-5
CDR3 protein: CSVETSVGRGAQYF; V gene: TRBV29-1; J gene: TRBJ2-5
CDR3 protein: CASSDPAGTGTYEQYF; V gene: TRBV6-1; J gene: TRBJ2-7
CDR3 protein: CASSPSDKSGELFF; V gene: TRBV28; J gene: TRBJ2-2
CDR3 protein: CAWSRNRGSGNTIYF; V gene: TRBV30; J gene: TRBJ1-3
CDR3 protein: CATSLGVPYEQYF; V gene: TRBV6-1; J gene: TRBJ2-7
CDR3 protein: CASSGLAGASDEQFF; V gene: TRBV2; J gene: TRBJ2-1
CDR3 protein: CATSRDQGARLGEQYF; V gene: TRBV15; J gene: TRBJ2-7
CDR3 protein: CASSPPPGGRTYEQYF; V gene: TRBV5-5; J gene: TRBJ2-7
CDR3 protein: CASREREGPGNEQFF; V gene: TRBV2; J gene: TRBJ2-1
CDR3 protein: CASREGLAAGSTQYF; V gene: TRBV2; J gene: TRBJ2-5
CDR3 protein: CSVEPTGILTDTQYF; V gene: TRBV29-1; J gene: TRBJ2-3
CDR3 protein: CASSHGLASYEQYF; V gene: TRBV7-9; J gene: TRBJ2-7
CDR3 protein: CASSRDRSSDEKLFF; V gene: TRBV18; J gene: TRBJ1-4
CDR3 protein: CASSLARTGLTGELFF; V gene: TRBV7-9; J gene: TRBJ2-2
CDR3 protein: CASSQAGTVSLNF; V gene: TRBV4-2; J gene: TRBJ2-7
CDR3 protein: CASSLGSSGRETQYF; V gene: TRBV7-3; J gene: TRBJ2-5
CDR3 protein: CASSEAPRAGANVLTF; V gene: TRBV2; J gene: TRBJ2-6
CDR3 protein: CASSEDRGLTEAFF; V gene: TRBV6-1; J gene: TRBJ1-1
CDR3 protein: CASLKAGGRANEQFF; V gene: TRBV6-5; J gene: TRBJ2-1
CDR3 protein: CASSWTDSREQYF; V gene: TRBV19; J gene: TRBJ2-7